This TCR beta chain was obtained from a study of blood T cells in healthy people across ages. Study context: Per every two T cells, about one barcoded beta molecule was captured by template switching.

A sample-barcoded 5' primer and a J-beta primer mix were used in a second PCR of roughly 7 to 11 cycles. TCRdb re-called the 5' RACE reads with MiXCR, one entry per CDR3 protein. The top ten hold 9.4% of the sample, which has approximately 760,000 distinct CDR3 sequences, around 25% seen once. Germline V CDR1 and CDR2: DFQATT, SNEGSKA (reference sequence). The CDR3 totals 13 residues. V lost 5 bases to trimming and J lost 2 bases, with 12 bases between them. These data also featured in a second study, about T cells of mothers and their children.

The TCR sequence derives from a boy younger than 18 in good health. The sample comprised blood. V is TRBV20-1 and J is TRBJ1-1, with a weak D call TRBD1 (6 bases). CDR3 amino acids: CSAYTGSNTEAFF. The CDR3 DNA reads as TGCAGTGCTTACACAGGGTCCAACACTGAAGCTTTCTTT.